This T cell receptor (beta chain) was recorded in a study of a mutant IDH1 vaccine in newly diagnosed glioma. Trimming took 4 bases from V and 3 from J; bases not matched to a gene: 9. This CDR3 spans 16 amino acids. Germline loops: CDR1 MGHRA, CDR2 YSYEKL. This table comes from immunoSEQ multiplex PCR, and its TCRdb copy is limited to in-frame clones, with some not included. The sample lists 25,000 to 30,000 clones, more than 70% occurring once. As regards this clone: Its matching antigen is unknown.

The time point here: week 23, last vaccination. Vaccinated patients received 300 ug of mutant IDH1 20-mer peptide per dose, with topical imiquimod. Sequences were derived from PBMCs, sampled from a glioma patient whose treatment included an IDH1 peptide vaccine. The chain links TRBV4-1 to TRBJ2-7, with 10 bases identical to TRBD2. This receptor was obtained from a woman aged 18-29 years with glioma. The CDR3 nucleotides are TGCGCCAGCAGCCCGAGAAGCGGGGGGGCTGGCTACGAGCAGTACTTC. This translates into CASSPRSGGAGYEQYF.